These 32 T cell receptor beta chains share one sample of origin, sequenced in a study of T cells in Graves' hyperthyroidism and ophthalmopathy. Amplified regions were TCR beta CDR3 sequences from RNA transcripts. Carried out on the TCR CDR3, a first-round RT-PCR used the HTBI primer set. One entry per CDR3 protein, called by TCRdb with MiXCR from the multiplex PCR reads. The table has about 500,000 distinct CDR3 sequences, more than 15% seen once. Sequences were obtained from blood. The receptor set was obtained from a woman between 25 and 40 years old with Graves' ophthalmopathy.

As for this clonotype: Given the absence of the conserved phenylalanine or tryptophan at the CDR3 end, a read error is likely. V is TRBV10-3 and J is TRBJ1-1; a possible D gene is TRBD1 (5 bases). From germline, CDR1 is ENHRY and CDR2 SYGVKD. The CDR3 has 14 amino acids. V lost 2 bases, J lost 4 bases, and 11 bases lay in between. For the CDR3, the DNA is TGTGCCATCAGTGAGGAGTCGGGGGGCACTGAAGCTTTCTCT. Translating gives CAISEESGGTEAFS.

The V gene is TRBV2, the J gene TRBJ2-4, with TRBD2 identical over 10 bases. V lost 6 bases to trimming and J lost 8 bases; unmatched junction nucleotides: 7. The germline V gene encodes CDR1 SNHLY and CDR2 FYNNEI. The CDR3 has 14 amino acids. CDR3 amino acids: CASSLAGVKDIQYF. The DNA for the CDR3 is TGTGCCAGCAGCCTAGCGGGAGTTAAAGACATTCAGTACTTC.

There are many counts of this clonotype. The J gene is TRBJ2-5, the V gene TRBV12-3 or TRBV12-4; no clear D. The CDR3 spans 14 residues. V was cut by 3 bases and J by 7 bases, with 15 bases left in between. CDR3 in amino acids: CASSFLRDLGTQYF. DNA of the CDR3: TGTGCCAGCAGTTTCTTAAGGGATTTGGGGACCCAGTACTTC.

This clonotype was found a few times. In nucleotides, the CDR3 is TGTGCCAGCAGTTTTACCCAGGGGGTTTACGAGCAGTACTTC. This gives the protein CASSFTQGVYEQYF. This sequence joins TRBV7-9 and TRBJ2-7; TRBD1 matches at 7 bases. V shed 6 bases and J 4 bases; nucleotides not matched to a gene: 9. Germline loops: CDR1 SEHNR, CDR2 FQNEAQ (reference sequence). CDR3 length: 14 amino acids.

This clonotype was recorded at least ten times. This rearrangement joins TRBV28 to TRBJ2-1; D may be TRBD2 (6 bases). With 5 bases removed from V and 0 bases from J, the gap between germline ends came to 14 bases. CDR3 length: 16 residues. Germline loops: CDR1 MDHEN, CDR2 SYDVKM. This CDR3 reads CASSELADSSYNEQFF. DNA of the CDR3: TGTGCCAGCAGTGAATTAGCGGATAGCTCCTACAATGAGCAGTTCTTC.

This clonotype showed up many times. This chain connects TRBV28 to TRBJ2-5; 10 positions match TRBD2. V lost 5 bases to trimming and J lost 3 bases; unmatched junction nucleotides: 6. CDR1 and CDR2 from the germline V gene are MDHEN and SYDVKM. The CDR3 contains 15 residues. CDR3 nucleotides: TGTGCCAGCAGTGGCGGACTAGCGGACAAAGAGACCCAGTACTTC. Its translation is CASSGGLADKETQYF.

V gene TRBV20-1 combines with J gene TRBJ2-1, with 13 bases fitting TRBD2. Germline loops: CDR1 DFQATT, CDR2 SNEGSKA (reference sequence). The CDR3 runs 13 residues. V shed 4 bases, J shed 14 bases, and the junction held 8 bases outside the gene matches. CDR3 DNA: TGCAGTGCTAACGGACTAGCGGGAGAAATGGAGTTCTTC. Its protein product is CSANGLAGEMEFF.

There are many counts of this clonotype. The chain combines TRBV18 with TRBJ1-5; D perhaps matches TRBD1 (5 bases). Trimming shortened V by 6 bases and J by 6 bases, and 12 bases separated the two germline ends. The CDR3 totals 13 residues. Germline V CDR1 and CDR2: KGHSH, LQKENI. In DNA, the CDR3 is TGTGCCAGCTCGGAGGGGCTGGGTCAGCCCCAGCATTTT. This translates into CASSEGLGQPQHF.

This clonotype was recorded at least ten times. The rearrangement links TRBV24-1 to TRBJ1-1; D gene uncertain. Germline V gene sequence: CDR1 KGHDR, CDR2 SFDVKD. V was pared by 4 bases and J by 4 bases, with 9 bases between. There are 13 residues in the CDR3. The CDR3 loop is CATSETKGTEAFF. DNA of the CDR3: TGTGCCACCAGTGAAACGAAGGGCACTGAAGCTTTCTTT.

The chain combines TRBV2 with TRBJ2-5; D gene ambiguous. Germline V lookup: CDR1 SNHLY, CDR2 FYNNEI. Trimming cost V 6 bases and J 2 bases, with 13 bases left between them. The CDR3 covers 14 residues. CDR3 sequence reads: CASSSRAPQETQYF. DNA for the CDR3: TGTGCCAGCAGCTCCCGGGCGCCGCAAGAGACCCAGTACTTC.

Many counts were recorded for this clonotype. The V gene is TRBV20-1, the J gene TRBJ2-1; D possibly uses TRBD1 or TRBD2 (5 bases each). This CDR3 contains 13 residues. V lost 4 bases to trimming and J lost 3 bases, with 10 bases between them. The V gene's germline CDR1 is DFQATT and CDR2 SNEGSKA (reference sequence). CDR3: CSATKRGYNEQFF. The DNA for the CDR3 is TGCAGTGCTACCAAGAGGGGCTACAATGAGCAGTTCTTC.

Here the CDR3 DNA reads TGTGCCACTCGGACAGGGGGTCCCTACGAGCAGTACTTC. It encodes CATRTGGPYEQYF. The rearrangement links TRBV6-2 or TRBV6-3 to TRBJ2-7, with 10 nucleotides matching TRBD1. Germline V gene lookup returns CDR1 MNHEY and CDR2 SVGEGT. V shed 10 bases and J 2 bases; nucleotides not matched to a gene: 5. There are 13 residues in the CDR3.

There are many counts of this clonotype. The chain is built from TRBV9 and TRBJ1-6, with D possibly matching TRBD1 (6 bases). Germline V gene sequence: CDR1 SGDLS, CDR2 YYNGEE. The CDR3 covers 14 residues. Trimming took off 3 bases at V and 3 bases at J, with 7 bases between the two ends. The CDR3 spells CASSADSYNSPLHF. CDR3 DNA sequence: TGTGCCAGCAGCGCGGACAGCTATAATTCACCCCTCCACTTT.

The J gene is TRBJ2-3, the V gene TRBV13; unclear D gene. V lost 5 bases and J lost 2, with 17 bases in between. The CDR3 is 16 amino acids. CDR1 and CDR2 from the germline V gene are PRHDT and FYEKMQ (reference sequence). CDR3 DNA: TGTGCCAGCAGCCACCGTCCCCTTTCGTTCACAGATACGCAGTATTTT. Protein: CASSHRPLSFTDTQYF.

This clonotype has more than one count but fewer than ten. The V call is TRBV7-6, the J call TRBJ1-1; possibly TRBD1 for D (5 bases). Germline CDR1 reads SGHVS; CDR2 reads FNYEAQ. The CDR3 is 13 amino acids. Trimming took off 5 bases at V and 1 base at J, with 8 bases between the two ends. In DNA, the CDR3 is TGTGCCAGCAGCACGGACAAGAACACTGAAGCTTTCTTT. Protein product: CASSTDKNTEAFF.

This clonotype came up many times. The V and J genes are TRBV5-5 and TRBJ2-7, with a possible D match to TRBD2 (6 bases). This CDR3 spans 14 amino acids. Trimming took off 4 bases at V and 4 bases at J, with 15 bases between the two ends. The V gene's germline CDR1 is SGHKS and CDR2 YYEKEE (reference sequence). The DNA of the CDR3 is TGTGCCAGCAGCCCAGGTAGGGCGGGATACGAGCAGTACTTC. This sequence encodes CASSPGRAGYEQYF.

In this sample, this clonotype turned up once. This sequence joins TRBV19 and TRBJ1-4; tentative D call: TRBD1 (6 bases). CDR1 is LNHDA, CDR2 SQIVND, per germline (reference sequence). V was trimmed by 4 bases and J by 8 bases, leaving 20 bases between them. This CDR3 region has 16 residues. The CDR3 nucleotides are TGTGCCAGTAGTACACAGGGATTGATGAAGAGAGAAAAACTGTTTTTT. It encodes CASSTQGLMKREKLFF.

The chain is built from TRBV7-9 and TRBJ2-1; a possible D gene is TRBD1 (5 bases). The germline gives CDR1 SEHNR, CDR2 FQNEAQ (reference sequence). Trimming took 6 bases from V and 4 from J, leaving 16 bases between them. This CDR3 is built from 15 residues. The DNA for the CDR3 is TGTGCCAGCAGATCCGGGCGCCAGGGTTACAATGAGCAGTTCTTC. Protein sequence: CASRSGRQGYNEQFF.

This chain uses TRBV6-2 or TRBV6-3 with TRBJ2-7; D not resolved. V was clipped by 9 bases and J by 6 bases, with 18 bases between them. The CDR3 runs 13 residues. In germline, CDR1 is MNHEY, CDR2 SVGEGT. The CDR3 is CASIPNGRGEQYF. CDR3 coding DNA: TGTGCCAGTATTCCAAACGGGCGCGGCGAGCAGTACTTC.

This clonotype was observed many times. The chain carries TRBV28 and TRBJ2-1, with D possibly being TRBD1 (7 bases). The germline CDR1 and CDR2 sequences are MDHEN and SYDVKM. V lost 7 bases, J lost 7 bases, and 20 bases lay in between. This CDR3 region has 15 residues. The DNA for the CDR3 is TGTGCCAGCACCCCTGGGTCAGGGGGAGGAAATGAGCAGTTCTTC. Amino acids: CASTPGSGGGNEQFF.

This clonotype was picked up many times. The V and J genes are TRBV6-2 or TRBV6-3 and TRBJ1-2; D is undetermined. The CDR3 runs to 11 residues. Deletions cut 4 bases from V and 6 bases from J, with 6 bases between. Per germline, CDR1 MNHEY and CDR2 SVGEGT. The DNA for the CDR3 is TGTGCCAGCAGTTCCAAAAATGGCTACACCTTC. This codes for CASSSKNGYTF.

This clonotype was seen at least ten times. This chain joins TRBV20-1 and TRBJ2-7, with D possibly being TRBD1 or TRBD2 (5 bases each). V was cut by 5 bases and J by 4 bases, with 18 bases left in between. The CDR3 runs to 14 residues. Germline V lookup: CDR1 DFQATT, CDR2 SNEGSKA (reference sequence). In nucleotides, the CDR3 is TGCAGTGCTGCCACCGCCGGGACCCTATACGAGCAGTACTTC. Its protein is CSAATAGTLYEQYF.

This rearrangement joins TRBV6-6 to TRBJ1-1; D remains ambiguous. The CDR3 is 14 residues long. Germline assignment: CDR1 MNHNY and CDR2 SVGAGI (reference sequence). Trimming took 0 bases from V and 7 from J, leaving 12 bases between them. In nucleotides, the CDR3 is TGTGCCAGCAGTTACTCCACAAGAACCATTGAAGCTTTCTTT. It translates to CASSYSTRTIEAFF.

This clonotype was observed a handful of times. V is TRBV27 and J is TRBJ1-5; D may be TRBD1 (5 bases). There are 15 residues in the CDR3. The germline gives CDR1 MNHEY, CDR2 SMNVEV (reference sequence). The ends were cut back, 2 bases at V and 3 bases at J, with 11 bases in the middle. The CDR3 region has the DNA TGTGCCAGCAGTTTAACAGGAGGCGACAATCAGCCCCAGCATTTT. Amino acids: CASSLTGGDNQPQHF.

The chain is built from TRBV2 and TRBJ1-1, with 8 bases matching TRBD1. The germline gives CDR1 SNHLY, CDR2 FYNNEI. Germline trimming cut 6 bases from V and 2 bases from J; bases unmatched to any gene: 5. The CDR3 has 14 amino acids. The CDR3 is CASREDRVNTEAFF. CDR3 nucleotide sequence: TGTGCCAGCAGGGAGGACAGGGTAAACACTGAAGCTTTCTTT. Combining the CDR3 with reference TRBV2 and TRBJ1-1 gives the whole variable domain EPEVTQTPSHQVTQMGQEVILRCVPISNHLYFYWYRQILGQKVEFLVSFYNNEISEKSEIFDDQFSVERPDGSNFTLKIRSTKLEDSAMYFCASREDRVNTEAFFGQGTRLTVV.

The sample holds a few counts of this clonotype. This chain joins TRBV11-2 and TRBJ2-5; TRBD2 aligns across 7 bases. The CDR3 is made up of 18 amino acids. The V gene's germline CDR1 is SGHAT and CDR2 FQNNGV. After removal of 5 bases from V and 5 bases from J, the junction contained 20 bases not matched to a gene. CDR3 sequence reads: CASSQRKIRGGVKETQYF. The CDR3, as DNA: TGTGCCAGCAGCCAGCGTAAGATACGTGGGGGGGTGAAGGAGACCCAGTACTTC.

A few counts support this clonotype. V is TRBV7-9 and J is TRBJ2-2; TRBD1 agrees at 8 bases. V was clipped by 4 bases and J by 1 base; unmatched bases: 5. Germline assignment: CDR1 SEHNR and CDR2 FQNEAQ (reference sequence). The CDR3 is 16 amino acids. The CDR3, as DNA: TGTGCCAGCAGCTCTAATGACAGGGGGAACACCGGGGAGCTGTTTTTT. It encodes CASSSNDRGNTGELFF.

V and J are TRBV12-3 or TRBV12-4 and TRBJ1-6, with 7 bases matching TRBD1. J was trimmed by 8 bases and V by 7 bases; bases with no gene match: 11. This CDR3 comprises 15 residues. The CDR3 here is CASTIRTGLYSPLHF. DNA of the CDR3: TGTGCCAGCACCATTCGGACAGGACTTTATTCACCCCTCCACTTT.

This clonotype has just a few counts. No conserved phenylalanine or tryptophan is present at the end of the CDR3, so a read error is the likely explanation. This chain uses TRBV20-1 with TRBJ1-1, with no clear D. The V gene lost 5 bases and the J gene lost 1 base, with 11 bases spanning the gap. The CDR3 spans 13 residues. CDR1 is DFQATT and CDR2 is SNEGSKA in the germline V gene (reference sequence). This CDR3 is CSARKGQNTEAFL. The CDR3 DNA reads as TGCAGTGCTCGAAAAGGCCAGAACACTGAAGCTTTCTTG.

This clonotype showed up just a few times. The chain carries TRBV4-3 and TRBJ1-2, with a tentative D call TRBD1 (5 bases). Deletions cut 4 bases from V and 9 bases from J, with 12 bases between. This CDR3 comprises 12 residues. From germline, CDR1 is LGHNA and CDR2 YSLEER. CDR3 protein: CASSRGLLSYTF. CDR3 DNA sequence: TGCGCCAGCAGCCGGGGACTGCTAAGCTACACCTTC.

This clonotype was counted a few times. The V gene is TRBV5-1, the J gene TRBJ2-3; 7 nucleotides align to TRBD2. CDR1 and CDR2 (germline): SGHRS, YFSETQ. This CDR3 is 15 amino acids long. J was trimmed by 1 base and V by 0 bases; bases with no gene match: 2. The CDR3 loop reads CASSLALAGTDTQYF. The CDR3 nucleotides read TGCGCCAGCAGCTTGGCTCTAGCGGGCACAGATACGCAGTATTTT.

The sample holds a few counts of this clonotype. V gene TRBV5-6 combines with J gene TRBJ2-3; 9 nucleotides match TRBD1. V lost 4 bases, J lost 6 bases, and 9 bases stayed unmatched. Germline CDR1 is SGHDT and CDR2 is YYEEEE. This CDR3 has 15 residues. The CDR3 loop reads CASSVGTGSFDTQYF. In DNA, the CDR3 is TGTGCCAGCAGCGTCGGGACAGGGAGTTTTGATACGCAGTATTTT.